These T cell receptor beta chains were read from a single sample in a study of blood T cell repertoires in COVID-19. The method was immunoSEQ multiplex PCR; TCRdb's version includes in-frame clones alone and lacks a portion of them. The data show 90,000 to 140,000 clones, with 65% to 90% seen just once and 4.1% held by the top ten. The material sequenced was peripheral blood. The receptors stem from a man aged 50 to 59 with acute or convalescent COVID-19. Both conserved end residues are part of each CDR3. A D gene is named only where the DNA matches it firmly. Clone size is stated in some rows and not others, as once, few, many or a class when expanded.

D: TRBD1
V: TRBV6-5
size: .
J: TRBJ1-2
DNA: TGTGCCAGCAGAGTACTCCCGGACAGGGCCGTTGGCTACACCTTC
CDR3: CASRVLPDRAVGYTF

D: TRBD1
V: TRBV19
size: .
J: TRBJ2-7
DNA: TGTGCCAGTAGACACAGGGGCAACGAGTACTTC
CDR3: CASRHRGNEYF

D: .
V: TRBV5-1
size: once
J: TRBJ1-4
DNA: TGCGCCAGCAGCACATCAGGGGCAACTAATGAAAAACTGTTTTTT
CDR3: CASSTSGATNEKLFF

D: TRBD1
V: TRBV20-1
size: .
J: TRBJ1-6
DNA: TGCAGTGCTAGTAGGGACAGAGCTAATAATTCACCCCTCCACTTT
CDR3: CSASRDRANNSPLHF

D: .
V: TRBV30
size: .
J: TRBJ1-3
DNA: TGTGCCTGGAGTGGGTCGGGTCCGGACTCTGGAAACACCATATATTTT
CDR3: CAWSGSGPDSGNTIYF

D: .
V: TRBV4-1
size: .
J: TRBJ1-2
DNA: TGCGCCAGCAGCCAGTCACAGGGAAACTATGGCTACACCTTC
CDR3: CASSQSQGNYGYTF

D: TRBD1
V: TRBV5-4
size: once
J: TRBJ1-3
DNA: TGTGCCAGCAGCTTGGGGGGACAGGGGGCAAGAGACACCATATATTTT
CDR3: CASSLGGQGARDTIYF

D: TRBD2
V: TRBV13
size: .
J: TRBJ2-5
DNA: TGTGCCAGCAGCTTATCCCGAGGACTAGCGGGGAAAGAGACCCAGTACTTC
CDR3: CASSLSRGLAGKETQYF

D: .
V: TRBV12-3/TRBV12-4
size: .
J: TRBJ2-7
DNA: TGTGCCAGCAGCACGGGACACCTCTGGGAGCAGTACTTC
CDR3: CASSTGHLWEQYF

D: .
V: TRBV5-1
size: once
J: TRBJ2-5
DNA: TGCGCCAGCAGCTCCCCAGACAGGCCCCAAGAGACCCAGTACTTC
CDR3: CASSSPDRPQETQYF

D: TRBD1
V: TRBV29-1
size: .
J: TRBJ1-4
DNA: TGCAGCGTTGGCGAACAGGGGTTTAATGAAAAACTGTTTTTT
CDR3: CSVGEQGFNEKLFF

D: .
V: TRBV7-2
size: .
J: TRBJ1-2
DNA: TGTGCCAGCAGCCTATGGGATTCGAGGGATGGCTACACCTTC
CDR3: CASSLWDSRDGYTF

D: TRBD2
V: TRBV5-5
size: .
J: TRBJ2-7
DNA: TGTGCCAGCAGCCTCCACGGACTAGCGGGGTCGGAAAGCTCCTACGAGCAGTACTTC
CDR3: CASSLHGLAGSESSYEQYF

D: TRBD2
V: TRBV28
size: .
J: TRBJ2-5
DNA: TGTGCCAGCATTTTTTCGGGAGGACGAGATTCCCAGTACTTC
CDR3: CASIFSGGRDSQYF

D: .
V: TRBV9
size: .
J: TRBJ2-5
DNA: TGTGCCAGCAGCCTCCTAGGGGGAGAGACCCAGTACTTC
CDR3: CASSLLGGETQYF

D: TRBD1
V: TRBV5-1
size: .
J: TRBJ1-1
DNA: TGCGCCAGCAGCTTTACAGGGGCAGGGACTGAAGCTTTCTTT
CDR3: CASSFTGAGTEAFF

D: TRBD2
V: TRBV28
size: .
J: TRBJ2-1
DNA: TGTGCCAGCAGTTTCACGGGAGGGCCTGTTGAGCAGTTCTTC
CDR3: CASSFTGGPVEQFF

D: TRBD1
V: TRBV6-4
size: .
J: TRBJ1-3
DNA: TGTGCCAGCAGTGACTCGATACGGGGACAGGGGGCATCCGGAAACACCATATATTTT
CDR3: CASSDSIRGQGASGNTIYF

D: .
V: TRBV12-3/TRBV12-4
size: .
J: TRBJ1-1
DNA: TGTGCCAGCAGTCTGACGGGGGACACTGAAGCTTTCTTT
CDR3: CASSLTGDTEAFF

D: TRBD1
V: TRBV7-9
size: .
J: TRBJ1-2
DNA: TGTGCCAGCAGCTTGACAGGGCAGGGCTACACCTTC
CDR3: CASSLTGQGYTF

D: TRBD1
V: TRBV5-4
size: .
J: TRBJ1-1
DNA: TGTGCCAGCAGCATGGGGGGGGCCCGACAGGGGGCCACTGAAGCTTTCTTT
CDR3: CASSMGGARQGATEAFF

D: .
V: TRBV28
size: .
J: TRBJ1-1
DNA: TGTGCCAGCAGTTTATTGGGCGACGGTACTGAAGCTTTCTTT
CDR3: CASSLLGDGTEAFF

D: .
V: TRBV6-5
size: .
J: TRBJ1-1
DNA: TGTGCCAGCAGTTATGAGCGGTTCACTGAAGCTTTCTTT
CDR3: CASSYERFTEAFF

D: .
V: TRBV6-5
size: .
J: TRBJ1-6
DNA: TGTGCCAGCAGTTATGGTAAGGGGGTTCGGAATTCACCCCTCCACTTT
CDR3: CASSYGKGVRNSPLHF

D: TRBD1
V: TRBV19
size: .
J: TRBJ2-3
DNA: TGTGCCAGTAGTATAAGTCCTACAGGGGATTCCACAGATACGCAGTATTTT
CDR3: CASSISPTGDSTDTQYF

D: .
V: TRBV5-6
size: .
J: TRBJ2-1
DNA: TGTGCCAGCAGCTTGGTCGGTATTAATGAGCAGTTCTTC
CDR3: CASSLVGINEQFF

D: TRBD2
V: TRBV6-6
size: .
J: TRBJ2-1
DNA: TGTGCCAGCAGTCGTCCTAGCGGGTCGTCCAATGAGCAGTTCTTC
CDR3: CASSRPSGSSNEQFF

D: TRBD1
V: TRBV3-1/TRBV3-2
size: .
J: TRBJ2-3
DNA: TGTGCCTCTTCCGGGACAGGGTCGACAGATACGCAGTATTTT
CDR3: CASSGTGSTDTQYF

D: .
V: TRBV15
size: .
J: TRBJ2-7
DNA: TGTGCCACCAGCAGAGATCTAGGTTATTTAGACGGAACCTACGAGCAGTACTTC
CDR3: CATSRDLGYLDGTYEQYF

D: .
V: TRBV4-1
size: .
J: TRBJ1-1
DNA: TGCGCCAGCAGCCAAGACAGGGAAATGGACACTGAAGCTTTCTTT
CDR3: CASSQDREMDTEAFF

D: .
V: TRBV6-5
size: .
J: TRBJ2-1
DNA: TGTGCCAGCAGGAGTAGCGGCAATGAGCAGTTCTTC
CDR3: CASRSSGNEQFF

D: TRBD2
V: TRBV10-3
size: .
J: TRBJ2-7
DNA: TGTGCCATCAGTGAGCTAGCGGCTAGGAGCTCCTACGAGCAGTACTTC
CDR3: CAISELAARSSYEQYF

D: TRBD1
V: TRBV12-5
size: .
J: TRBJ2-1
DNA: TGTGCTAGTGGTTCCGGACAGGGCGGATACAATGAGCAGTTCTTC
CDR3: CASGSGQGGYNEQFF

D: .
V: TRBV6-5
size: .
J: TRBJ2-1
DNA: TGTGCCAGCAGTAAACAGGGATCGTTAGACAATGAGCAGTTCTTC
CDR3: CASSKQGSLDNEQFF

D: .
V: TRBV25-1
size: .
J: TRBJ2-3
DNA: TGTGCCAGCAGTGAATTTGCAGGGTACGATACGCAGTATTTT
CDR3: CASSEFAGYDTQYF

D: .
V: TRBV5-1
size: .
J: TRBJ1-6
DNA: TGCGCCAGCAGCTTGTCGGGGAACCAGGGGTCCTATAATTCACCCCTCCACTTT
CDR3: CASSLSGNQGSYNSPLHF

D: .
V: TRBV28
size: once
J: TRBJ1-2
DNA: TGTGCCAGCAGTTTCATCCCGACAGGAAACTATGGCTACACCTTC
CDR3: CASSFIPTGNYGYTF